The present T cell receptor (beta chain) was sequenced within a study of T cell responses to AZD1222 COVID-19 vaccine. Turning to this clone: Its antigen is still unknown.

Clones were read by immunoSEQ multiplex PCR, and TCRdb kept only the in-frame ones, dropping some. The sample consists of 80,000 to 100,000 clones, about 86% of them appearing once. Study-wide points: Vaccine-associated CD4 TCRs spanned spike, dominant at 160-218 and 743-854. Clonal diversity was possibly underestimated; the donors were predominantly white British and more often female. Breadth and depth of Spike-specific TCRs rose after two AZD1222 doses. Seropositive at baseline were only five or six AZD1222 recipients.

V lost 7 bases and J lost 0; bases outside the gene matches: 6. The CDR3 runs to 15 residues. The V gene's germline CDR1 is SGHRS and CDR2 YFSETQ. The chain couples TRBV5-1 to TRBJ1-4; TRBD1 aligns across 7 bases. The sample in question was peripheral blood, obtained 28 days after the second AZD1222 dose. This TCR was recovered from an adult who received the AZD1222 COVID-19 vaccine. The CDR3: CASGTGASTNEKLFF. The CDR3 DNA reads TGCGCCAGCGGAACAGGGGCCTCAACTAATGAAAAACTGTTTTTT.